The clone carrying this TCR beta chain was seen a handful of times. The antigen remains unidentified. V dropped 2 bases and J dropped 1 base, with 14 bases sitting between them. The CDR3 consists of 16 residues. This sample stems from a study of blood T cells in healthy people across ages. Study-level information: Template-switching capture recovered about one barcoded beta molecule per two T cells.

PCR was performed a second time for roughly 7 to 11 cycles using a sample-barcoded 5' primer and a J-beta primer mix. Sequencing yielded, for each sample, at least 3 million paired-end reads carrying CDR3. One entry per CDR3 protein results from TCRdb running MiXCR on the 5' RACE reads. The sample shows about 640,000 distinct CDR3 sequences, roughly 31% of them seen only once. Study conclusions and caveats: TCR beta diversity tracked closely with naive T cell percentage. Getting older went along with TCR beta diversity per million T cells dropping roughly linearly.

This chain connects TRBV12-3 or TRBV12-4 to TRBJ1-1, with no clear D. This TCR derives from a woman older than 75 in good health. Sequences were obtained from blood. This chain's CDR3 is CASSLLITTPNTEAFF. The CDR3 coding sequence is TGTGCCAGCAGTTTATTAATCACTACTCCGAACACTGAAGCTTTCTTT.